This note documents a single T cell receptor (beta chain) sequence. Scientists made TCR beta cDNA using 5'RACE template switching with UMIs. One entry per CDR3 protein, without DNA, is what TCRdb gives after re-calling the 5' RACE reads. The sample table sets out a few hundred thousand distinct CDR3 sequences. This sample is drawn from a study of T cells expressing NK-cell markers. Looking at the study overall: HCMV seropositivity characterized most of the eight sequenced donors, and seronegativity one.

From germline, CDR1 is DFQATT and CDR2 SNEGSKA (reference sequence). This CDR3 contains 15 residues. The source is a woman aged 50 to 60 in good health. The chain employs TRBV20-1 and TRBJ2-7; TCRdb returns TRBD1, unconfirmable since there is no DNA. Sequenced input: blood T cells: a sorted CD56 or NKG2C T cell subset, CD4+ or CD8+ T cells, or bulk PBMC T cells (not recorded which). CDR3 sequence reads: CSASGPRDRLGEQYF.